This entry describes one T cell receptor beta chain. Germline V CDR1 and CDR2: DFQATT, SNEGSKA (reference sequence). This CDR3 is 14 amino acids long. The germline V and J ends were trimmed by 0 bases and 5 bases, with 13 bases remaining between them. A single record per CDR3 protein comes from TCRdb applying MiXCR to the reads. Of about 460,000 distinct CDR3 sequences in the sample, roughly 12% were seen once. The data were taken from a study of T cell repertoires in cytomegalovirus infection. The material sequenced was PBMCs. J is TRBJ2-5 and V is TRBV20-1; weak D call: TRBD1 (6 bases). The sequence was obtained from a human donor in good health (CMV status not recorded). Some clones in this sample may be carry-over from other donors' samples. CDR3 nucleotide sequence: TGCAGTGCTAGAGATCAGGGGCGAGATGAGACCCAGTACTTC. This gives the protein CSARDQGRDETQYF.